The rows below give T cell receptor beta chains drawn from one sample of a study of control samples from healthy donors and cancer patients. TCRdb's table, derived via immunoSEQ multiplex PCR, lists solely in-frame clones and lacks some. The sample lists under 450,000 clones, over 75% occurring once. Input material: PBMCs. These receptors were obtained from a man aged 40-49 years with head and neck cancer. Both conserved end residues are part of each CDR3. The D gene is left open where the match is weak. The listing skips clone size in some rows; elsewhere it reads once, few, many or a size class.

D gene: NA; V gene: TRBV5-8; J gene: TRBJ1-6; clone size: NA; CDR3 protein: CASSRGELSYNSPLHF; CDR3 DNA: TGTGCCAGCAGCAGGGGGGAACTTAGCTATAATTCACCCCTCCACTTT
D gene: NA; V gene: TRBV27; J gene: TRBJ1-3; clone size: few; CDR3 protein: CASSGRGTAGNTIYF; CDR3 DNA: TGTGCCAGCAGTGGCAGGGGAACTGCTGGAAACACCATATATTTT
D gene: NA; V gene: TRBV3-1/TRBV3-2; J gene: TRBJ2-2; clone size: NA; CDR3 protein: CASSQFVRDPQDTGELFF; CDR3 DNA: TGTGCCAGCAGCCAATTCGTTCGAGACCCTCAGGACACCGGGGAGCTGTTTTTT
D gene: NA; V gene: TRBV7-6; J gene: TRBJ2-3; clone size: NA; CDR3 protein: CASSSPNRASTDTQYF; CDR3 DNA: TGTGCCAGCAGCTCGCCAAACAGGGCTAGCACAGATACGCAGTATTTT
D gene: NA; V gene: TRBV30; J gene: TRBJ1-1; clone size: NA; CDR3 protein: CACYRDTEAFF; CDR3 DNA: TGTGCCTGCTATAGGGACACTGAAGCTTTCTTT
D gene: NA; V gene: TRBV5-1; J gene: TRBJ2-3; clone size: NA; CDR3 protein: CASSLRVDTQYF; CDR3 DNA: TGCGCCAGCAGCTTGAGGGTCGATACGCAGTATTTT
D gene: NA; V gene: TRBV9; J gene: TRBJ1-2; clone size: NA; CDR3 protein: CASGHGPPDGYTF; CDR3 DNA: TGTGCCAGCGGTCATGGACCGCCAGACGGCTACACCTTC
D gene: NA; V gene: TRBV5-4; J gene: TRBJ2-7; clone size: NA; CDR3 protein: CASGASSKSGDEQYF; CDR3 DNA: TGTGCCAGCGGCGCAAGTAGCAAGTCAGGCGACGAGCAGTACTTC
D gene: TRBD1; V gene: TRBV6-5; J gene: TRBJ1-1; clone size: NA; CDR3 protein: CASSYQGAGTEAFF; CDR3 DNA: TGTGCCAGCAGTTACCAGGGGGCAGGGACTGAAGCTTTCTTT
D gene: NA; V gene: TRBV29-1; J gene: TRBJ1-3; clone size: NA; CDR3 protein: CSVRGPPTGSSGNTIYF; CDR3 DNA: TGCAGCGTTAGGGGCCCCCCTACAGGGAGCTCTGGAAACACCATATATTTT
D gene: NA; V gene: TRBV7-2; J gene: TRBJ1-1; clone size: NA; CDR3 protein: CASSLAAQYEAFF; CDR3 DNA: TGTGCCAGCAGCTTAGCGGCACAGTATGAAGCTTTCTTT
D gene: NA; V gene: TRBV12-2; J gene: TRBJ1-6; clone size: NA; CDR3 protein: CASRLADSRSPLHF; CDR3 DNA: TGTGCAAGTCGCTTAGCGGACAGTCGCTCACCCCTCCACTTT
D gene: TRBD2; V gene: TRBV6-2/TRBV6-3; J gene: TRBJ2-5; clone size: NA; CDR3 protein: CASSYNPGAGETQYF; CDR3 DNA: TGTGCCAGCAGTTACAACCCGGGAGCGGGGGAGACCCAGTACTTC
D gene: TRBD2; V gene: TRBV7-2; J gene: TRBJ2-3; clone size: NA; CDR3 protein: CASSLVIAGGPTDTQYF; CDR3 DNA: TGTGCCAGCAGCTTAGTCATCGCGGGAGGGCCCACAGATACGCAGTATTTT
D gene: NA; V gene: TRBV30; J gene: TRBJ1-4; clone size: NA; CDR3 protein: CAWRDGSNEKLFF; CDR3 DNA: TGTGCCTGGAGGGACGGAAGTAATGAAAAACTGTTTTTT
D gene: NA; V gene: TRBV28; J gene: TRBJ1-3; clone size: NA; CDR3 protein: CASSLSSSGNTIYF; CDR3 DNA: TGTGCCAGCAGTTTATCCTCCTCTGGAAACACCATATATTTT
D gene: NA; V gene: TRBV4-1; J gene: TRBJ2-1; clone size: NA; CDR3 protein: CASSQDVPPGQFF; CDR3 DNA: TGCGCCAGCAGCCAAGATGTTCCGCCTGGCCAGTTCTTC
D gene: NA; V gene: TRBV4-2; J gene: TRBJ2-5; clone size: once; CDR3 protein: CASSQDLAVQETQYF; CDR3 DNA: TGTGCCAGCAGCCAAGATCTGGCGGTACAAGAGACCCAGTACTTC
D gene: NA; V gene: TRBV5-1; J gene: TRBJ2-1; clone size: NA; CDR3 protein: CASSLGVQGNEQFF; CDR3 DNA: TGCGCCAGCAGCTTGGGAGTCCAGGGCAATGAGCAGTTCTTC
D gene: TRBD2; V gene: TRBV3-1/TRBV3-2; J gene: TRBJ2-2; clone size: once; CDR3 protein: CATEGSAGGTGGELFF; CDR3 DNA: TGTGCCACCGAAGGTTCGGCGGGAGGAACGGGCGGGGAGCTGTTTTTT
D gene: TRBD2; V gene: TRBV7-2; J gene: TRBJ2-3; clone size: NA; CDR3 protein: CASSTTGGVNTQYF; CDR3 DNA: TGTGCCAGCAGCACAACGGGGGGGGTGAATACGCAGTATTTT
D gene: NA; V gene: TRBV15; J gene: TRBJ2-5; clone size: NA; CDR3 protein: CATSRDRTQETQYF; CDR3 DNA: TGTGCCACCAGCAGAGACAGGACCCAAGAGACCCAGTACTTC
D gene: NA; V gene: TRBV7-2; J gene: TRBJ1-2; clone size: NA; CDR3 protein: CASSLGNRVVNYGYTF; CDR3 DNA: TGTGCCAGCAGCTTAGGGAACAGGGTTGTAAACTATGGCTACACCTTC
D gene: NA; V gene: TRBV24-1; J gene: TRBJ2-3; clone size: NA; CDR3 protein: CATSDSTRGPGSTDTQYF; CDR3 DNA: TGTGCCACCAGTGATTCCACCCGGGGTCCAGGAAGCACAGATACGCAGTATTTT
D gene: TRBD2; V gene: TRBV4-2; J gene: TRBJ2-7; clone size: once; CDR3 protein: CASSQGSGGPYEQYF; CDR3 DNA: TGTGCCAGCAGCCAAGGTTCGGGGGGGCCCTACGAGCAGTACTTC
D gene: NA; V gene: TRBV21-1; J gene: TRBJ1-5; clone size: NA; CDR3 protein: CASSKLVRGRRLQPQHF; CDR3 DNA: TGTGCCAGCAGCAAATTGGTCAGGGGGCGCCGGCTCCAGCCCCAGCATTTT
D gene: TRBD2; V gene: TRBV19; J gene: TRBJ2-3; clone size: NA; CDR3 protein: CASSILAGETTDTQYF; CDR3 DNA: TGTGCCAGTAGTATCTTGGCGGGGGAAACCACAGATACGCAGTATTTT
D gene: NA; V gene: TRBV7-8; J gene: TRBJ2-1; clone size: NA; CDR3 protein: CASSLEPPHSRDWRGDNEQFF; CDR3 DNA: TGTGCCAGCAGCTTAGAGCCCCCTCATTCCCGGGACTGGCGGGGCGACAATGAGCAGTTCTTC
D gene: NA; V gene: TRBV3-1/TRBV3-2; J gene: TRBJ2-7; clone size: NA; CDR3 protein: CASSPTDREGEQYF; CDR3 DNA: TGTGCCAGCAGCCCTACGGACAGGGAGGGTGAGCAGTACTTC
D gene: NA; V gene: TRBV5-6; J gene: TRBJ1-1; clone size: NA; CDR3 protein: CASKAGGEGRTEAFF; CDR3 DNA: TGTGCCAGCAAAGCGGGCGGGGAGGGACGCACTGAAGCTTTCTTT
D gene: NA; V gene: TRBV7-9; J gene: TRBJ1-1; clone size: NA; CDR3 protein: CASSARDVGLTEAFF; CDR3 DNA: TGTGCCAGCAGCGCTCGGGACGTAGGCCTCACCGAAGCTTTCTTT
D gene: NA; V gene: TRBV10-2; J gene: TRBJ1-5; clone size: NA; CDR3 protein: CASSDLSSNQPQHF; CDR3 DNA: TGCGCCAGCAGTGACTTGAGTAGCAATCAGCCCCAGCATTTT
D gene: NA; V gene: TRBV6-2/TRBV6-3; J gene: TRBJ2-7; clone size: NA; CDR3 protein: CASSRTLSYEQYF; CDR3 DNA: TGTGCCAGCAGCCGGACGCTATCCTACGAGCAGTACTTC
D gene: NA; V gene: TRBV12-3/TRBV12-4; J gene: TRBJ2-2; clone size: NA; CDR3 protein: CASDSTGELFF; CDR3 DNA: TGTGCCAGCGACAGCACCGGGGAGCTGTTTTTT
D gene: NA; V gene: TRBV4-3; J gene: TRBJ1-1; clone size: NA; CDR3 protein: CASSQDLTAMNTEAFF; CDR3 DNA: TGCGCCAGCAGCCAAGATCTCACAGCCATGAACACTGAAGCTTTCTTT
D gene: TRBD1; V gene: TRBV19; J gene: TRBJ1-1; clone size: NA; CDR3 protein: CASSRWTGGITEAFF; CDR3 DNA: TGTGCCAGTAGTCGCTGGACAGGGGGGATCACTGAAGCTTTCTTT
D gene: NA; V gene: TRBV5-6; J gene: TRBJ2-5; clone size: NA; CDR3 protein: CASRASGSRETQYF; CDR3 DNA: TGTGCCAGCAGGGCCTCGGGTTCTAGGGAGACCCAGTACTTC
D gene: TRBD1; V gene: TRBV5-1; J gene: TRBJ1-1; clone size: NA; CDR3 protein: CASSSNRGPVNTEAFF; CDR3 DNA: TGCGCCAGCAGCTCAAACAGGGGGCCGGTGAACACTGAAGCTTTCTTT
D gene: TRBD1; V gene: TRBV5-1; J gene: TRBJ2-7; clone size: NA; CDR3 protein: CASSYYRGSYEQYF; CDR3 DNA: TGCGCCAGCAGCTATTACAGGGGTTCCTACGAGCAGTACTTC
D gene: TRBD1; V gene: TRBV28; J gene: TRBJ1-4; clone size: NA; CDR3 protein: CASSLGTGSRSEKLFF; CDR3 DNA: TGTGCCAGCAGTTTGGGGACAGGGTCGCGGAGTGAAAAACTGTTTTTT
D gene: NA; V gene: TRBV28; J gene: TRBJ2-5; clone size: NA; CDR3 protein: CASSSPPLETQYF; CDR3 DNA: TGTGCCAGCAGTTCCCCCCCTTTAGAGACCCAGTACTTC
D gene: NA; V gene: TRBV7-9; J gene: TRBJ2-3; clone size: NA; CDR3 protein: CASSSDRSTYTQYF; CDR3 DNA: TGTGCCAGCAGCTCGGACAGAAGCACTTATACGCAGTATTTT
D gene: NA; V gene: TRBV30; J gene: TRBJ2-3; clone size: NA; CDR3 protein: CAWAPSTDTQYF; CDR3 DNA: TGTGCCTGGGCCCCCTCCACAGATACGCAGTATTTT
D gene: NA; V gene: TRBV5-1; J gene: TRBJ1-4; clone size: once; CDR3 protein: CASSWNSLNEKLFF; CDR3 DNA: TGCGCCAGCAGCTGGAACAGCCTTAATGAAAAACTGTTTTTT
D gene: NA; V gene: TRBV5-4; J gene: TRBJ2-3; clone size: NA; CDR3 protein: CASSWGALGDTQYF; CDR3 DNA: TGTGCCAGCAGCTGGGGGGCCCTGGGAGATACGCAGTATTTT
D gene: TRBD1; V gene: TRBV28; J gene: TRBJ1-2; clone size: NA; CDR3 protein: CASSFSSVGDRGPGYTF; CDR3 DNA: TGTGCCAGCAGTTTCTCATCAGTAGGGGACAGGGGGCCAGGCTACACCTTC
D gene: NA; V gene: TRBV28; J gene: TRBJ1-2; clone size: NA; CDR3 protein: CASSLYGTNYGYTF; CDR3 DNA: TGTGCCAGCAGTTTATACGGGACTAACTATGGCTACACCTTC
D gene: NA; V gene: TRBV2; J gene: TRBJ1-2; clone size: NA; CDR3 protein: CASSEALLDINYGYTF; CDR3 DNA: TGTGCCAGCAGTGAAGCGCTTCTGGATATCAACTATGGCTACACCTTC
D gene: TRBD2; V gene: TRBV19; J gene: TRBJ2-7; clone size: NA; CDR3 protein: CASSIAVGREDYEQYF; CDR3 DNA: TGTGCCAGTAGTATAGCGGTAGGGCGGGAGGACTACGAGCAGTACTTC
D gene: TRBD1; V gene: TRBV5-4; J gene: TRBJ2-4; clone size: NA; CDR3 protein: CASSGGQGANKNIQYF; CDR3 DNA: TGTGCCAGCAGCGGTGGACAGGGGGCTAACAAAAACATTCAGTACTTC
D gene: TRBD2; V gene: TRBV24-1; J gene: TRBJ2-1; clone size: NA; CDR3 protein: CATSDAQGPGGRSNEQFF; CDR3 DNA: TGTGCCACCAGTGATGCCCAGGGTCCCGGCGGGAGAAGCAATGAGCAGTTCTTC
D gene: TRBD1; V gene: TRBV12-5; J gene: TRBJ2-2; clone size: NA; CDR3 protein: CASGLTGAGELFF; CDR3 DNA: TGTGCTAGTGGTTTGACAGGGGCCGGGGAGCTGTTTTTT
D gene: NA; V gene: TRBV9; J gene: TRBJ1-2; clone size: NA; CDR3 protein: CASSVGGRTYGYTF; CDR3 DNA: TGTGCCAGCAGCGTAGGGGGACGTACCTATGGCTACACCTTC
D gene: TRBD2; V gene: TRBV11-2; J gene: TRBJ2-1; clone size: NA; CDR3 protein: CATGGGPYNEQFF; CDR3 DNA: TGTGCCACCGGGGGGGGCCCCTACAATGAGCAGTTCTTC